This TCR beta chain was obtained from a study of T cell repertoires in cytomegalovirus infection. Study as a whole: CMV infection plus the matching HLA type was flagged by public TCR beta signatures.

CDR3 length equals 15 residues. With 5 bases removed from V and 4 bases from J, the gap between germline ends came to 16 bases. MiXCR was run by TCRdb on the reads, yielding one entry per CDR3 protein. The sample consists of about 740,000 distinct CDR3 sequences, approximately 40% of them appearing once. This clonotype has more than one count but fewer than ten. This chain joins TRBV12-3 or TRBV12-4 and TRBJ2-3; tentative D call: TRBD2 (5 bases). The origin of this receptor is a human donor in good health (CMV status not recorded). Some clones in this sample may be carry-over from other donors' samples. What was sequenced was PBMCs. The CDR3: CASSPGLPNPDTQYF. The CDR3 region has the DNA TGTGCCAGCAGTCCCGGACTGCCCAATCCAGATACGCAGTATTTT.